Included here is one T cell receptor beta chain sequence, with context. Its antigen is not known. TCR alpha and beta CDR3 regions were amplified from RNA using iRepertoire nested multiplex PCR. TCRdb passed the multiplex PCR reads through MiXCR, listing each CDR3 protein once. The sample yields a few hundred thousand distinct CDR3 sequences, 41% seen once. The data originate from a study of glioma-infiltrating T cells. Germline assignment: CDR1 SGHTA and CDR2 FQGNSA. V dropped 5 bases and J dropped 5; count of bases not matched to a gene: 6. This CDR3 is 16 amino acids long. General study findings and limits: Shared blood CDR3 signature motifs marked patients with low tissue-blood divergence. Tissue and blood shared very few CDR3 sequences.

The receptor was isolated from a human donor with low-grade glioma or glioblastoma, undergoing nonglioma brain surgery, or in good health (not recorded which). Sequences were obtained from glioma tissue, nonneoplastic brain tissue, or PBMCs (not recorded which). The V and J genes are TRBV7-2 and TRBJ2-7; 16 bases fit TRBD2. DNA of the CDR3: TGTGCCAGCAGCCGGGGACTAGCGGGAGGGCTTAACGAGCAGTACTTC. Translation: CASSRGLAGGLNEQYF.